This record covers a single T cell receptor (beta chain). The data stem from a study of blood T cell repertoires in COVID-19. About the study: Whether acute or convalescent, the COVID-19 samples came from the United States, Italy and Spain. PBMCs, B-cell-depleted T cells, or T cells provided the cDNA or gDNA that made up the material.

In the authors' methods: Amplification with reference gene primers provided the estimates of nucleated cell counts. Assay used: immunoSEQ multiplex PCR; TCRdb lists only in-frame clones, some missing. That table is the source of V, J and clone size, and D and trimming were worked out from the DNA. The sample shows 50,000 to 75,000 clones, around 76% of them seen only once. The CDR3 runs 16 residues. From germline, CDR1 is LNHDA and CDR2 SQIVND (reference sequence). Trimming removed 4 bases at V and 3 bases at J, with 16 bases between. The rearrangement uses TRBV19 and TRBJ1-5; possible D gene TRBD1, 6 bases. This TCR derives from a woman older than 75 with acute or convalescent COVID-19. The sequenced sample was peripheral blood. Here the CDR3 DNA reads TGTGCCAGTAGTAATAGGGGGGGGGAACTCAATCAGCCCCAGCATTTT. Translating gives CASSNRGGELNQPQHF.